Presented here are 14 T cell receptor beta chains from one specimen sequenced in a study of blood T cell repertoires in COVID-19. Profiling relied on immunoSEQ multiplex PCR, and the TCRdb table lists in-frame clones only, not all of them. Among over 150,000 clones, around nine tenths were seen once, and the ten largest hold approximately 0.5%. Input material: peripheral blood. These receptors came from a man in his 60s with COVID-19, enrolled during active disease.

The V gene is TRBV7-2, the J gene TRBJ2-5, with D possibly TRBD1 on 5 matching bases. This CDR3 is built from 15 residues. Per germline, CDR1 SGHTA and CDR2 FQGNSA. Trimming cost V 8 bases and J 2 bases, with 18 bases left between them. CDR3 nucleotides: TGTGCCAGCTGGCTGGGGTCAGGGCGACAAGAGACCCAGTACTTC. Translation: CASWLGSGRQETQYF.

V is TRBV28 and J is TRBJ1-1, with TRBD1 matching 8 bases. The CDR3 is 14 amino acids. Germline-derived CDR1 and CDR2 are MDHEN and SYDVKM. Losses at the gene ends were 6 bases for V and 5 bases for J; bases not matched to a gene: 8. CDR3 residues: CASRFWTGQTEAFF. DNA of the CDR3: TGTGCCAGCAGGTTCTGGACAGGGCAAACTGAAGCTTTCTTT.

The chain is built from TRBV28 and TRBJ2-7; D is undetermined. The CDR3 runs 14 residues. The germline V gene has CDR1 MDHEN and CDR2 SYDVKM. The germline V and J ends were trimmed by 2 bases and 2 bases, with 10 bases remaining between them. The CDR3 here is CASSLATVTYEQYF. The CDR3 DNA reads as TGTGCCAGCAGTTTAGCCACAGTTACCTACGAGCAGTACTTC.

The genes are TRBV5-1 and TRBJ2-3, with D unclear. The germline V gene encodes CDR1 SGHRS and CDR2 YFSETQ. V gave up 4 bases and J gave up 4 bases, with 4 bases separating them. This CDR3 has 11 amino acids. This CDR3 reads CASSHSDTQYF. CDR3 bases: TGCGCCAGCAGCCATTCAGATACGCAGTATTTT.

The chain couples TRBV15 to TRBJ1-2; D might be TRBD1 (6 bases). V lost 0 bases and J lost 7, with 12 bases in between. Germline CDR1 LNHNV, CDR2 YYDKDF (reference sequence). The CDR3 is 14 residues long. In DNA form, the CDR3 reads TGTGCCACCAGCAGAGATCCCCCAGGGGCTGGCTACACCTTC. This codes for CATSRDPPGAGYTF.

This clone showed up just a few times. CDR3 sequence reads: CASNRQGAIETQYF. The CDR3 nucleotides are TGTGCCAGTAATCGGCAGGGGGCTATTGAGACCCAGTACTTC. The chain joins TRBV19 to TRBJ2-5, with TRBD1 matching 8 bases. This CDR3 has 14 residues. CDR1 LNHDA and CDR2 SQIVND come from the germline V gene (reference sequence). V gave up 7 bases and J gave up 5 bases; unmatched junction bases: 9.

The chain employs TRBV10-3 and TRBJ2-7; D possibly corresponds to TRBD2 (6 bases). Germline V CDR1 and CDR2: ENHRY, SYGVKD. Trimming left V 6 bases short and J 7 bases short, with 16 bases between. The CDR3 is made up of 13 amino acids. The CDR3 loop reads CAISSVGSGEQYF. The CDR3 bases are TGTGCCATCAGCTCCGTTGGTAGCGGTGAGCAGTACTTC.

This chain links TRBV7-2 with TRBJ1-5; 8 bases line up with TRBD1. Germline assignment: CDR1 SGHTA and CDR2 FQGNSA. CDR3 length equals 15 residues. The ends lost 4 bases at V and 2 bases at J; junction bases unmatched: 4. The CDR3, as DNA: TGTGCCAGCAGCTCCCAGGGGGCAGGCAATCAGCCCCAGCATTTT. Translating gives CASSSQGAGNQPQHF.

This clone has a single count. The chain employs TRBV3-1 (or the pseudogene TRBV3-2) and TRBJ1-5; perhaps TRBD1 as D (6 bases). The CDR3 consists of 14 residues. Germline CDR1 reads LGHDT; CDR2 reads YNNKEL (reference sequence). Trimming removed 4 bases from V and 4 bases from J, with 11 bases in between. The DNA of the CDR3 is TGTGCCAGCAGCCCCCAGCAGGGGAATCAGCCCCAGCATTTT. Translation: CASSPQQGNQPQHF.

The chain employs TRBV3-1 (or the pseudogene TRBV3-2) and TRBJ2-7, with a possible D match to TRBD1 (5 bases). CDR1 and CDR2 from the germline V gene are LGHDT and YNNKEL (reference sequence). Trimming took 1 base from V and 4 from J, leaving 11 bases between them. There are 14 residues in the CDR3. The chain's CDR3 is CASSQGQSNYEQYF. CDR3 in DNA: TGTGCCAGCAGCCAAGGACAGAGCAATTACGAGCAGTACTTC.

This rearrangement joins TRBV13 to TRBJ2-7, with D perhaps TRBD2 (6 bases). Germline V gene sequence: CDR1 PRHDT, CDR2 FYEKMQ (reference sequence). V dropped 5 bases and J dropped 2 bases, with 10 bases sitting between them. This CDR3 has 13 residues. The CDR3 DNA is TGTGCCAGCAGCGGGAGGAACACCTACGAGCAGTACTTC. Protein sequence: CASSGRNTYEQYF.

CDR3 sequence (DNA): TGTGCCAGCAGTTACTCCGGGGGGCGCGATCAGCCCCAGCATTTT. Encoded protein: CASSYSGGRDQPQHF. The chain employs TRBV6-5 and TRBJ1-5; weak D call: TRBD1 (6 bases). The CDR3 sequence is 15 residues long. Germline V gives CDR1 MNHEY, CDR2 SVGAGI. Trimming took 0 bases from V and 5 from J, leaving 11 bases between them.

The chain employs TRBV7-6 and TRBJ1-2; D not certain. Germline V CDR1 and CDR2: SGHVS, FNYEAQ. V lost 1 base and J 4 bases, leaving 16 bases between the germline ends. The CDR3 loop spans 16 amino acids. For the CDR3, the DNA is TGTGCCAGCAGCTTAGTTGGAGGGCCACGGGGCTATGGCTACACCTTC. Amino acid sequence: CASSLVGGPRGYGYTF. Based on the CDR3 plus reference TRBV7-6 and TRBJ1-2, the full variable domain is GAGVSQSPRYKVTKRGQDVALRCDPISGHVSLYWYRQALGQGPEFLTYFNYEAQQDKSGLPNDRFSAERPEGSISTLTIQRTEQRDSAMYRCASSLVGGPRGYGYTFGSGTRLTVV.

The rearrangement joins TRBV12-3 or TRBV12-4 to TRBJ1-2; weak D call: TRBD1 (6 bases). This CDR3 region has 13 residues. Between the trimmed V and J ends, which lost 6 bases and 4 bases, there was a span of 12 bases. CDR3 sequence reads: CASRTQGSYGYTF. The DNA for the CDR3 is TGTGCCAGCAGGACACAGGGCAGCTATGGCTACACCTTC.